The 31 T cell receptor beta chains below come from one sample, sequenced in a study of regulatory T cells in long-lasting Graves disease. Time point noted: newly diagnosed GD, antithyroid drugs for less than 3 months. PBMCs provided the RNA from which the TCR library was made. Through Arm-PCR of CDR3 regions and iRepertoire HTBI primers, TCR beta libraries were built. TCRdb reanalysed the multiplex PCR reads using MiXCR and keeps one entry per CDR3 protein. The repertoire holds under 250,000 distinct CDR3 sequences, with around 20% as singletons. This specimen was peripheral blood mononuclear cells (PBMCs), taken at new diagnosis, from a patient treated with antithyroid drugs. These receptors were collected from a female donor with Graves disease.

V and J are TRBV4-3 and TRBJ2-3, with D unclear. The CDR3 contains 14 residues. With 0 bases removed from V and 3 bases from J, the gap between germline ends came to 7 bases. CDR1 LGHNA and CDR2 YSLEER come from the germline V gene. CDR3 sequence (DNA): TGCGCCAGCAGCCAAGATCCCGGGACAGATACGCAGTATTTT. Its translation: CASSQDPGTDTQYF.

The chain carries TRBV15 and TRBJ1-1; 7 bases are a match to TRBD1. Germline V gene data show CDR1 as LNHNV and CDR2 as YYDKDF (reference sequence). The CDR3 sequence is 15 residues long. The trim removed 0 bases at V and 11 bases at J, leaving 12 bases unmatched. The CDR3, as DNA: TGTGCCACCAGCAGAGATCGTGGGCAGGGGGACAAGGCTTTCTTT. Its translation: CATSRDRGQGDKAFF.

There are many counts of this clonotype. This sequence joins TRBV20-1 and TRBJ2-7, with a possible D match to TRBD1 (7 bases). CDR1 is DFQATT and CDR2 is SNEGSKA in the germline V gene (reference sequence). CDR3 length equals 15 residues. V was cut by 6 bases and J by 3 bases, with 21 bases left in between. CDR3 DNA sequence: TGCAGTGCCACTACACGGGGGTCAGGGGGCTACGAGCAGTACTTC. This translates into CSATTRGSGGYEQYF.

This clonotype was observed a handful of times. CDR3 residues: CASTESPGVGGYTF. The CDR3 DNA sequence: TGTGCCAGTACCGAAAGCCCGGGGGTTGGTGGCTACACCTTC. The genes are TRBV19 and TRBJ1-2; maybe TRBD1 (5 bases). The CDR3 length is 14 residues. V was pared by 7 bases and J by 7 bases, with 19 bases between. Germline CDR1 and CDR2: LNHDA and SQIVND (reference sequence).

This chain joins TRBV6-1 and TRBJ1-1; the D is unclear. The CDR3 covers 16 residues. Trimming removed 8 bases from V and 3 bases from J, with 22 bases in between. The germline V gene has CDR1 MNHNS and CDR2 SASEGT. The CDR3 spells CASAREVGGLHTEAFF. CDR3 nucleotides: TGTGCCAGCGCTAGGGAGGTAGGAGGGCTCCACACTGAAGCTTTCTTT.

J is TRBJ2-7 and V is TRBV27; no definite D call. Per germline, CDR1 MNHEY and CDR2 SMNVEV (reference sequence). The CDR3 extends over 11 amino acids. Deletions cut 6 bases from V and 6 bases from J, with 9 bases between. Here the CDR3 reads CASRWGGEQYF. The DNA of the CDR3 is TGTGCCAGCAGGTGGGGTGGCGAGCAGTACTTC.

The rearrangement joins TRBV30 to TRBJ1-5; D uncertain. V lost 0 bases, J lost 5 bases, and 5 bases lay in between. Germline V gives CDR1 GTSNPN, CDR2 SVGIG (reference sequence). The CDR3 runs to 12 residues. CDR3 coding DNA: TGTGCCTGGAGTGTAGGAGATCAGCCCCAGCATTTT. This codes for CAWSVGDQPQHF.

This chain links TRBV10-1 with TRBJ2-3; D ambiguous. CDR3 size: 14 residues. Germline-derived CDR1 and CDR2 are WNHNN and SYGVQD (reference sequence). The V gene lost 5 bases and the J gene lost 5 bases, with 14 bases spanning the gap. CDR3: CASSSSVSIDTQYF. DNA of the CDR3: TGCGCCAGCAGTTCGAGCGTGAGTATAGATACGCAGTATTTT.

The table lists this clonotype with many counts. The genes are TRBV20-1 and TRBJ1-5, with a possible D match to TRBD1 (5 bases). V dropped 1 base and J dropped 1 base, with 8 bases sitting between them. CDR1 is DFQATT and CDR2 is SNEGSKA in the germline V gene (reference sequence). The CDR3 is 14 residues long. The CDR3 is CSARAGPSNQPQHF. Written as DNA, the CDR3 is TGCAGTGCTAGAGCGGGGCCCAGCAATCAGCCCCAGCATTTT.

On this clonotype itself: This may be a read error: a much more frequent sequence differs by one nucleotide. V gene TRBV3-1 combines with J gene TRBJ2-7, with D possibly matching TRBD2 (6 bases). Trimming stripped 4 bases from V and 2 bases from J, with 15 bases between. The CDR3 runs to 15 residues. Germline V CDR1 and CDR2: LGHDT, YNNKEL (reference sequence). The CDR3 is CASSLRDFFPYEQYF. The DNA of the CDR3 is TGTGCCAGCAGCCTCCGGGACTTTTTCCCCTACGAGCAGTACTTC.

This clonotype was seen repeatedly, ten times or more. The CDR3 sequence: CASSFSSGEYQPQHF. Here the CDR3 DNA reads TGTGCCAGCAGCTTTTCTTCAGGGGAGTACCAGCCCCAGCATTTT. V gene TRBV7-2 combines with J gene TRBJ1-5, with D possibly matching TRBD1 (6 bases). The germline gives CDR1 SGHTA, CDR2 FQGNSA. Between the trimmed V and J ends, which lost 3 bases and 7 bases, there was a span of 16 bases. This CDR3 region has 15 residues. Looking up the rest from reference TRBV7-2 and TRBJ1-5 gives the full variable domain: GAGVSQSPSNKVTEKGKDVELRCDPISGHTALYWYRQSLGQGLEFLIYFQGNSAPDKSGLPSDRFSAERTGGSVSTLTIQRTQQEDSAVYLCASSFSSGEYQPQHFGDGTRLSIL.

This clonotype has a count of ten or more. This chain joins TRBV18 and TRBJ2-5, with D possibly being TRBD2 (6 bases). This CDR3 spans 13 amino acids. Germline CDR1 KGHSH, CDR2 LQKENI. The V gene lost 5 bases and the J gene lost 4 bases, with 11 bases spanning the gap. CDR3 DNA: TGTGCCAGCTCAGCCGGGACTGGAGAGACCCAGTACTTC. Translating gives CASSAGTGETQYF.

The sample holds a few counts of this clonotype. This chain links TRBV19 with TRBJ1-6; 8 bases agree with TRBD1. Trimming removed 7 bases from V and 10 bases from J; junction bases left unmatched: 15. The CDR3 is 16 residues long. The germline V gene encodes CDR1 LNHDA and CDR2 SQIVND (reference sequence). This CDR3 is CASNNKLGRGHSPLHF. Written as DNA, the CDR3 is TGTGCCAGTAATAATAAGCTGGGCAGGGGGCACTCACCCCTCCACTTT.

A few counts support this clonotype. The chain links TRBV12-3 or TRBV12-4 to TRBJ2-1, with TRBD1 identical over 11 bases. With the DNA end fitting TRBJ2-5 better, the J assignment may be wrong. CDR3 length: 16 residues. CDR3 coding DNA: TGTGCCAGCACCTCGGCCAGGACAGGGGGCGGGGAGACCCAGTACTTC. Translating gives CASTSARTGGGETQYF.

The table lists this clonotype with many counts. V and J are TRBV7-9 and TRBJ1-3; D not resolved. This CDR3 is 15 amino acids long. From germline, CDR1 is SEHNR and CDR2 FQNEAQ (reference sequence). V lost 1 base and J 2 bases, leaving 9 bases between the germline ends. The CDR3 is CASSLGATAGNTIYF. Written as DNA, the CDR3 is TGTGCCAGCAGCTTAGGGGCGACTGCTGGAAACACCATATATTTT.

This clonotype was picked up a small number of times. This chain joins TRBV7-3 and TRBJ2-3, with D possibly matching TRBD2 (5 bases). The CDR3 has 15 residues. V lost 0 bases and J 5 bases, leaving 12 bases between the germline ends. Germline V gene sequence: CDR1 SGHTA, CDR2 FQGTGA. In DNA, the CDR3 is TGTGCCAGCAGCTTAACCCTAGCCGTCGGAGATACGCAGTATTTT. It yields the protein CASSLTLAVGDTQYF.

This clonotype was seen at least ten times. The V call is TRBV18, the J call TRBJ2-7, with D tentatively TRBD2 (7 bases). Germline loops: CDR1 KGHSH, CDR2 LQKENI. V was trimmed by 6 bases and J by 5 bases, leaving 23 bases between them. The length of the CDR3 is 16 residues. CDR3 in amino acids: CASSPDRGAGIHEQYF. The CDR3, as DNA: TGTGCCAGCTCTCCCGACCGGGGGGCTGGCATCCACGAGCAGTACTTC.

This clonotype has ten or more counts. The chain is built from TRBV7-2 and TRBJ2-2; no definite D call. The V gene lost 5 bases and the J gene lost 5 bases, with 6 bases spanning the gap. Germline V CDR1 and CDR2: SGHTA, FQGNSA. The length of the CDR3 is 12 residues. Here the CDR3 DNA reads TGTGCCAGCAGCACTGAGACCGGGGAGCTGTTTTTT. Amino acid sequence: CASSTETGELFF.

In its sample, this clonotype was seen many times. The chain links TRBV20-1 to TRBJ2-3; no firm D call. This CDR3 region has 14 residues. V was pared by 0 bases and J by 3 bases, with 10 bases between. Germline loops: CDR1 DFQATT, CDR2 SNEGSKA (reference sequence). The CDR3 DNA reads as TGCAGTGCTAGAGATGGTCAGCAAACAGATACGCAGTATTTT. Translating gives CSARDGQQTDTQYF.

At least ten counts were recorded for this clonotype. The J gene is TRBJ2-1, the V gene TRBV20-1; TRBD2 matches at 10 bases. CDR3 length equals 16 residues. The V gene's germline CDR1 is DFQATT and CDR2 SNEGSKA (reference sequence). V was clipped by 5 bases and J by 2 bases; unmatched bases: 9. CDR3 bases: TGCAGTGCTTACGGCTCTAGCGGGAGTGCCTACAATGAGCAGTTCTTC. Amino acids: CSAYGSSGSAYNEQFF.

This clonotype showed up many times. The chain carries TRBV15 and TRBJ2-7, with a weak D call TRBD2 (5 bases). V lost 0 bases and J 3 bases, leaving 12 bases between the germline ends. The CDR3 length is 15 residues. Germline V gene sequence: CDR1 LNHNV, CDR2 YYDKDF (reference sequence). The CDR3 loop is CATSRDTGEFYEQYF. CDR3 coding DNA: TGTGCCACCAGCAGAGATACCGGGGAGTTCTACGAGCAGTACTTC. Supplemented by reference TRBV15 and TRBJ2-7, the full variable domain reads DAMVIQNPRYQVTQFGKPVTLSCSQTLNHNVMYWYQQKSSQAPKLLFHYYDKDFNNEADTPDNFQSRRPNTSFCFLDIRSPGLGDTAMYLCATSRDTGEFYEQYFGPGTRLTVT.

In this sample, this clonotype turned up once. This sequence joins TRBV5-5 and TRBJ1-4; D is uncertain. Looked up from germline, CDR1 is SGHKS and CDR2 is YYEKEE (reference sequence). With 4 bases removed from V and 5 bases from J, the gap between germline ends came to 12 bases. CDR3 length equals 14 residues. This CDR3 reads CASSLPDLNEKLFF. CDR3 coding DNA: TGTGCCAGCAGCCTACCGGACTTGAATGAAAAACTGTTTTTT.

The chain is built from TRBV10-3 and TRBJ1-5; 8 bases fit TRBD1. V was clipped by 2 bases and J by 6 bases; unmatched bases: 6. The V gene's germline CDR1 is ENHRY and CDR2 SYGVKD. This CDR3 has 15 residues. The CDR3 nucleotides read TGTGCCATCAGTGAGCGACAGGGGACGGGTCAGCCCCAGCATTTT. Residues: CAISERQGTGQPQHF.

This clonotype was picked up many times. The CDR3 loop reads CAISESGFANTGELFF. CDR3 bases: TGTGCCATCAGTGAGTCGGGATTCGCGAACACCGGGGAGCTGTTTTTT. The V call is TRBV10-3, the J call TRBJ2-2; D is undetermined. The V end lost 0 bases, the J end lost 0 bases, and 8 bases lay between the germline ends. In germline, CDR1 is ENHRY, CDR2 SYGVKD. The CDR3 is made up of 16 amino acids.

Regarding this clonotype: A far larger clone is only one base removed, so a read error is likely. The chain joins TRBV11-2 to TRBJ2-7, with 10 nucleotides matching TRBD1. Germline V lookup: CDR1 SGHAT, CDR2 FQNNGV. There are 17 residues in the CDR3. V was clipped by 0 bases and J by 5 bases; unmatched bases: 10. The CDR3 reads CASSLDDRGLGPHEQYF. CDR3 coding DNA: TGTGCCAGCAGCTTAGATGACAGGGGGCTAGGGCCCCACGAGCAGTACTTC.

At least ten counts were recorded for this clonotype. The chain combines TRBV12-3 or TRBV12-4 with TRBJ2-2; TRBD1 matches 10 bases. This CDR3 spans 15 amino acids. Unmatched junction bases numbered 5, after V lost 7 bases and J lost 3 bases. CDR3 in amino acids: CASTTGQGYTGELFF. CDR3 in DNA: TGTGCCAGCACTACGGGACAGGGGTACACCGGGGAGCTGTTTTTT.

Worth noting for this clonotype: A clone one base away is much larger, so this may be a read error. The chain combines TRBV6-2 or TRBV6-3 with TRBJ1-5; D possibly corresponds to TRBD1 (5 bases). CDR1 is MNHEY and CDR2 is SVGEGT in the germline V gene. Trimming shortened V by 11 bases and J by 7 bases, and 24 bases separated the two germline ends. The CDR3 length is 15 residues. Here the CDR3 DNA reads TGTGCCGGATCTACTCCGGGACGGGGAAGACAGCCCCAGCATTTT. As protein: CAGSTPGRGRQPQHF.

The chain recombines TRBV7-2 with TRBJ2-7; 7 bases match TRBD2. Germline V CDR1 and CDR2: SGHTA, FQGNSA. V trimming: 8 bases; J trimming: 0 bases; junction bases outside the gene matches: 7. This CDR3 is built from 14 residues. The CDR3 nucleotides read TGTGCCAGCTCTCGGCGGGACTACTCCTACGAGCAGTACTTC. This sequence encodes CASSRRDYSYEQYF. The whole variable domain, remainder taken from reference TRBV7-2 and TRBJ2-7, is GAGVSQSPSNKVTEKGKDVELRCDPISGHTALYWYRQSLGQGLEFLIYFQGNSAPDKSGLPSDRFSAERTGGSVSTLTIQRTQQEDSAVYLCASSRRDYSYEQYFGPGTRLTVT.

As concerns this clonotype: A single base separates this from a much larger clone, so it may be a read error. Without the conserved terminal phenylalanine or tryptophan, this CDR3 likely stems from a read error. This chain links TRBV6-2 or TRBV6-3 with TRBJ2-1, with 8 bases lining up with TRBD2. CDR3 length: 16 amino acids. The germline V gene encodes CDR1 MNHEY and CDR2 SVGEGT. The CDR3 DNA reads TGTGCCACCAGTGAACCCCCTCGGCGGGGGGACAATGAGCAGTTCTTA. This sequence encodes CATSEPPRRGDNEQFL.

This clonotype was picked up many times. The V and J genes are TRBV19 and TRBJ2-1; no reliable D call. Trimming pared 6 bases from V and 0 bases from J, leaving 12 bases between. This CDR3 has 15 residues. Germline V CDR1 and CDR2: LNHDA, SQIVND (reference sequence). The CDR3: CASRPDRHSYNEQFF. The CDR3 coding sequence is TGTGCCAGTAGGCCGGACCGTCACTCCTACAATGAGCAGTTCTTC.

There are a few counts of this clonotype. The rearrangement joins TRBV20-1 to TRBJ2-7, with a tentative D call TRBD1 (5 bases). The CDR3 covers 13 residues. Germline V gene sequence: CDR1 DFQATT, CDR2 SNEGSKA (reference sequence). Trimming stripped 0 bases from V and 0 bases from J, with 6 bases between. The CDR3 DNA reads TGCAGTGCTAGAGAGACAGTCTCCTACGAGCAGTACTTC. This gives the protein CSARETVSYEQYF.